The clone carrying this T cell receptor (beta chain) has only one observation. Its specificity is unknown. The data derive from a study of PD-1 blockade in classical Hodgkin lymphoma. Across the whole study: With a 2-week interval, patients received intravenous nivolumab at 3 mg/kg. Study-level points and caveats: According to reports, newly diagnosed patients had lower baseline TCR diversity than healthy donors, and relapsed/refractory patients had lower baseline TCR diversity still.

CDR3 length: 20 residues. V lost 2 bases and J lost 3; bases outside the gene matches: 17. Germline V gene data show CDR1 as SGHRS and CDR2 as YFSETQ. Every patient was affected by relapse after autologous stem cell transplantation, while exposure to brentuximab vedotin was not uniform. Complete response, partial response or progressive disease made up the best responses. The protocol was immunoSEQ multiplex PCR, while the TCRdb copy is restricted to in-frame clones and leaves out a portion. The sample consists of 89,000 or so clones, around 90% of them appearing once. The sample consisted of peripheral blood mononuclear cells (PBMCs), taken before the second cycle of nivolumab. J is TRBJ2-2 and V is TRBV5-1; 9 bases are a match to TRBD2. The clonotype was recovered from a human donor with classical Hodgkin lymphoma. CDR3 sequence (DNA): TGCGCCAGCAGCTTACCAAGGACAGGTAGCGGGAGAGATTACACCGGGGAGCTGTTTTTT. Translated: CASSLPRTGSGRDYTGELFF.